This T cell receptor (beta chain) came from a study of breast tumors, draining lymph nodes, adjacent tissues. Whole-study findings and limits: Luminal-like breast cancer showed significantly greater tumor-nontumor repertoire similarity than basal-like breast cancer did.

Germline V CDR1 and CDR2: DFQATT, SNEGSKA (reference sequence). The CDR3 contains 16 residues. Germline trimming cut 5 bases from V and 2 bases from J; bases unmatched to any gene: 12. MiXCR, run by TCRdb on the multiplex PCR reads, gives a single entry per CDR3 protein. This table has 150,000 to 200,000 distinct CDR3 sequences, 30% to 35% appearing once. At least ten counts were recorded for this clonotype. What it binds is unknown. Axillary draining lymph nodes of breast cancer patients supplied the node samples. Sequencing used axillary lymph node tissue. The gene calls are TRBV20-1 and TRBJ1-5; TRBD1 agrees at 7 bases. The clonotype was recovered from a female donor with breast cancer. Some clones in this sample may be carry-over from other donors' samples. CDR3 sequence: CSARAGDRVGNQPQHF. The CDR3 coding sequence is TGCAGTGCTCGAGCCGGTGACAGGGTAGGCAATCAGCCCCAGCATTTT.